Listed here are 27 T cell receptor beta chains from one sample, sequenced in a study of blood T cell repertoires in COVID-19. Assay: immunoSEQ multiplex PCR; the TCRdb copy retains only in-frame clones and omits some. In the table there are some 180,000 clones, 83% of which are singletons. The sample consisted of peripheral blood. The receptors here all came from a woman older than 75 with acute or convalescent COVID-19.

This rearrangement joins TRBV6-5 to TRBJ1-1, with D perhaps TRBD1 (6 bases). This CDR3 spans 14 amino acids. V dropped 6 bases and J dropped 5 bases, with 16 bases sitting between them. Germline V gene lookup returns CDR1 MNHEY and CDR2 SVGAGI. This CDR3 reads CASRKDSLETEAFF. For the CDR3, the DNA is TGTGCCAGCAGGAAGGACAGCTTGGAAACTGAAGCTTTCTTT.

V gene TRBV19 combines with J gene TRBJ1-1, with 9 bases that match TRBD1. The CDR3 has 13 residues. V was pared by 4 bases and J by 7 bases, with 4 bases of the junction left unmatched. The germline gives CDR1 LNHDA, CDR2 SQIVND (reference sequence). CDR3 DNA sequence: TGTGCCAGTAGTAACAGGGGGCAAGGTGAAGCTTTCTTT. Amino acids: CASSNRGQGEAFF.

The chain employs TRBV19 and TRBJ1-2; no clear D gene. Trimming took 1 base from V and 6 from J, leaving 9 bases between them. Looked up from germline, CDR1 is LNHDA and CDR2 is SQIVND (reference sequence). The CDR3 has 13 residues. CDR3 region: CASSIVGSHGYTF. CDR3 DNA: TGTGCCAGTAGTATAGTTGGCAGTCATGGCTACACCTTC.

The table lists this clone with a few counts. V and J are TRBV3-1 (or the pseudogene TRBV3-2) and TRBJ2-3; possibly TRBD2 for D (6 bases). There are 17 residues in the CDR3. Germline V gives CDR1 LGHDT, CDR2 YNNKEL (reference sequence). V shed 2 bases and J shed 2 bases, with 17 bases lying between them. The CDR3 DNA reads as TGTGCCAGCAGCCAATCTCCCCTTGCGGGACTCACAGATACGCAGTATTTT. Its translation is CASSQSPLAGLTDTQYF.

The chain joins TRBV30 to TRBJ1-2, with D unclear. The CDR3 has 14 amino acids. Trimming shortened V by 3 bases and J by 5 bases, and 16 bases separated the two germline ends. Germline V gene sequence: CDR1 GTSNPN, CDR2 SVGIG (reference sequence). The CDR3 DNA sequence: TGTGCCTGGAGGTTCAGCGGTACCCAATATGGCTACACCTTC. This sequence encodes CAWRFSGTQYGYTF.

This chain joins TRBV7-3 and TRBJ2-5, with TRBD2 matching 14 bases. Germline assignment: CDR1 SGHTA and CDR2 FQGTGA. J was trimmed by 3 bases and V by 4 bases; bases with no gene match: 4. The CDR3 is made up of 16 amino acids. The chain's CDR3 is CASSSGLAGGKETQYF. In DNA, the CDR3 is TGTGCCAGCAGCTCCGGACTAGCGGGGGGTAAAGAGACCCAGTACTTC.

The chain employs TRBV5-5 and TRBJ1-1, with D maybe TRBD1 (6 bases). V was cut by 4 bases and J by 1 base, with 11 bases left in between. The CDR3 is 14 residues long. Germline values: CDR1 SGHKS, CDR2 YYEKEE (reference sequence). This CDR3 reads CASSIQGGNTEAFF. CDR3 nucleotides: TGTGCCAGCAGCATACAGGGTGGGAACACTGAAGCTTTCTTT.

CDR3 in DNA: TGCGCCAGCAGCTTAACCTCCCCCGGGACAATCTACGAGCAGTACTTC. Residues: CASSLTSPGTIYEQYF. This chain joins TRBV5-1 and TRBJ2-7, with D maybe TRBD1 (6 bases). CDR1 SGHRS and CDR2 YFSETQ come from the germline V gene. V gave up 2 bases and J gave up 3 bases, with 18 bases separating them. The length of the CDR3 is 16 residues. Full variable domain (rest looked up from reference TRBV5-1 and TRBJ2-7): KAGVTQTPRYLIKTRGQQVTLSCSPISGHRSVSWYQQTPGQGLQFLFEYFSETQRNKGNFPGRFSGRQFSNSRSEMNVSTLELGDSALYLCASSLTSPGTIYEQYFGPGTRLTVT.

The chain recombines TRBV7-8 with TRBJ1-2; TRBD1 matches 7 bases. V shed 5 bases, J shed 0 bases, and the junction held 3 bases outside the gene matches. Germline CDR1 reads SGHVS; CDR2 reads FQNEAQ. The CDR3 runs 14 residues. The CDR3 region is CASSPTGANYGYTF. The CDR3 DNA reads TGTGCCAGCAGCCCAACAGGGGCTAACTATGGCTACACCTTC.

This chain links TRBV7-8 with TRBJ1-3; 7 bases are a match to TRBD1. The length of the CDR3 is 14 residues. Germline values: CDR1 SGHVS, CDR2 FQNEAQ. Trimming took 4 bases from V and 2 from J; bases not matched to a gene: 2. For the CDR3, the DNA is TGTGCCAGCAGCTCAGGGGGAGCTGGAAACACCATATATTTT. It encodes CASSSGGAGNTIYF.

This rearrangement joins TRBV7-8 to TRBJ2-5; TRBD2 aligns across 15 bases. With V trimmed by 4 bases and J by 7 bases, 7 bases remained unmatched. Per germline, CDR1 SGHVS and CDR2 FQNEAQ. The CDR3 is made up of 16 amino acids. The CDR3 DNA sequence: TGTGCCAGCAGCTCGGGACTAGCGGGGGGAAAGGGGACCCAGTACTTC. Translation: CASSSGLAGGKGTQYF. The full variable domain, its missing parts supplied by reference TRBV7-8 and TRBJ2-5, is GAGVSQSPRYKVAKRGQDVALRCDPISGHVSLFWYQQALGQGPEFLTYFQNEAQLDKSGLPSDRFFAERPEGSVSTLKIQRTQQEDSAVYLCASSSGLAGGKGTQYFGPGTRLLVL.

The V call is TRBV5-1, the J call TRBJ1-1, with 7 bases identical to TRBD1. Trimming cost V 5 bases and J 3 bases; bases outside gene matches: 13. CDR1 is SGHRS, CDR2 YFSETQ, per germline. This CDR3 comprises 16 residues. The CDR3 bases are TGCGCCAGCAGTTCCGACAGGGTGGGGGTCTACACTGAAGCTTTCTTT. Encoded protein: CASSSDRVGVYTEAFF. Using reference TRBV5-1 and TRBJ1-1 for the parts outside the CDR3, the full variable domain is KAGVTQTPRYLIKTRGQQVTLSCSPISGHRSVSWYQQTPGQGLQFLFEYFSETQRNKGNFPGRFSGRQFSNSRSEMNVSTLELGDSALYLCASSSDRVGVYTEAFFGQGTRLTVV.

This chain connects TRBV5-4 to TRBJ1-2; D gene uncertain. Germline V CDR1 and CDR2: SGHNT, YYREEE (reference sequence). Trimming removed 4 bases from V and 6 bases from J, with 13 bases in between. CDR3 size: 13 residues. The CDR3 region has the DNA TGTGCCAGCAGCCTACGGGGATACGATGGCTACACCTTC. Protein product: CASSLRGYDGYTF.

V is TRBV7-9 and J is TRBJ1-2, with 9 positions matching TRBD1. The CDR3 loop spans 15 amino acids. Germline V gene lookup returns CDR1 SEHNR and CDR2 FQNEAQ (reference sequence). J was trimmed by 7 bases and V by 5 bases; bases with no gene match: 11. CDR3 protein: CASSTDRGGNLGYTF. The CDR3 nucleotides are TGTGCCAGCAGCACTGACAGGGGGGGAAACCTTGGCTACACCTTC.

DNA for the CDR3: TGTGCCTGGAGCGGACAGGGGTTTTTCCAGTACTTC. Residues: CAWSGQGFFQYF. The chain carries TRBV30 and TRBJ2-7, with TRBD1 matching 9 bases. The CDR3 runs 12 residues. CDR1 GTSNPN and CDR2 SVGIG come from the germline V gene (reference sequence). After removal of 3 bases from V and 10 bases from J, the junction contained 7 bases not matched to a gene.

J is TRBJ2-5 and V is TRBV4-3; 8 bases agree with TRBD1. CDR1 LGHNA and CDR2 YSLEER come from the germline V gene. V was pared by 5 bases and J by 4 bases, with 9 bases of the junction left unmatched. The CDR3 runs 15 residues. CDR3 sequence: CASSGGQGAGETQYF. The CDR3 nucleotides read TGCGCCAGCAGCGGAGGACAGGGAGCAGGAGAGACCCAGTACTTC.

J is TRBJ2-1 and V is TRBV7-9; D gene unclear. The germline gives CDR1 SEHNR, CDR2 FQNEAQ (reference sequence). Between the trimmed V and J ends, which lost 5 bases and 8 bases, there was a span of 19 bases. This CDR3 contains 15 residues. CDR3: CASSLGSPPSHEQFF. CDR3 DNA sequence: TGTGCCAGCAGCCTAGGGTCCCCCCCGAGCCATGAGCAGTTCTTC.

This chain links TRBV7-2 with TRBJ1-2, with D unresolved. V was shortened by 5 bases and J by 6 bases, with 13 bases between the two germline ends. Germline CDR1 and CDR2: SGHTA and FQGNSA. The CDR3 totals 13 residues. The CDR3 bases are TGTGCCAGCAGCCCGGCGGTCTGGAATGGCTACACCTTC. Translating it yields CASSPAVWNGYTF.

The chain uses TRBV19 and TRBJ2-2; maybe TRBD2 (6 bases). V lost 9 bases to trimming and J lost 3 bases, with 14 bases between them. CDR3 length equals 14 residues. The germline V gene encodes CDR1 LNHDA and CDR2 SQIVND (reference sequence). CDR3 in DNA: TGTGCCAGCCGGGGGTTAGCGGACACCGGGGAGCTGTTTTTT. Its protein is CASRGLADTGELFF.

The chain has TRBV28 and TRBJ1-2; D not resolved. V gave up 1 base and J gave up 4 bases, with 7 bases separating them. Germline assignment: CDR1 MDHEN and CDR2 SYDVKM. The CDR3 totals 13 residues. The CDR3 nucleotides are TGTGCCAGCAGTTTATCCCCCCGCTATGGCTACACCTTC. It is translated as CASSLSPRYGYTF.

V is TRBV7-6 and J is TRBJ1-3; no definite D call. With 0 bases removed from V and 6 bases from J, the gap between germline ends came to 6 bases. This CDR3 has 13 residues. Germline assignment: CDR1 SGHVS and CDR2 FNYEAQ. The chain's CDR3 is CASSLAEKNTIYF. CDR3 nucleotides: TGTGCCAGCAGCTTAGCAGAGAAAAACACCATATATTTT. The complete variable domain, with remaining parts taken from reference TRBV7-6 and TRBJ1-3, reads GAGVSQSPRYKVTKRGQDVALRCDPISGHVSLYWYRQALGQGPEFLTYFNYEAQQDKSGLPNDRFSAERPEGSISTLTIQRTEQRDSAMYRCASSLAEKNTIYFGEGSWLTVV.

V gene TRBV5-4 combines with J gene TRBJ2-7; 13 nucleotides agree with TRBD2. Germline CDR1 is SGHNT and CDR2 is YYREEE (reference sequence). V shed 1 base and J 5 bases; nucleotides not matched to a gene: 0. This CDR3 region has 14 residues. Written as DNA, the CDR3 is TGTGCCAGCAGCTTGACTAGCGGGAGGGACGAGCAGTACTTC. This sequence encodes CASSLTSGRDEQYF.

The chain joins TRBV27 to TRBJ1-1; perhaps TRBD1 as D (5 bases). There are 15 residues in the CDR3. The germline V gene has CDR1 MNHEY and CDR2 SMNVEV (reference sequence). V shed 0 bases and J shed 4 bases, with 12 bases lying between them. CDR3 sequence (DNA): TGTGCCAGCAGTTTATCGGCAGGGCTGACCACTGAAGCTTTCTTT. Protein sequence: CASSLSAGLTTEAFF.

J is TRBJ2-6 and V is TRBV12-5; D is unclear. This CDR3 has 16 amino acids. V was shortened by 0 bases and J by 2 bases, with 8 bases between the two germline ends. Per the germline V gene, CDR1 is LGHNT and CDR2 is FRNRAP. The CDR3 coding sequence is TGTGCTAGTGGTTTGGTTTCGGGTCCTGGGGCCAACGTCCTGACTTTC. Amino acids: CASGLVSGPGANVLTF.

The chain employs TRBV2 and TRBJ1-5; weak D call: TRBD1 (5 bases). V lost 4 bases and J lost 9, with 16 bases in between. This CDR3 comprises 14 residues. Looked up from germline, CDR1 is SNHLY and CDR2 is FYNNEI. CDR3 sequence: CASSVGGPNRPQHF. CDR3 bases: TGTGCCAGCAGTGTCGGGGGTCCAAACAGGCCCCAGCATTTT.

The chain joins TRBV29-1 to TRBJ1-2; the match to TRBD1 covers 9 bases. This CDR3 has 14 residues. From germline, CDR1 is SQVTM and CDR2 ANQGSEA. V dropped 0 bases and J dropped 4; count of bases not matched to a gene: 3. CDR3 in amino acids: CSVEDDRGSYGYTF. The CDR3 nucleotides are TGCAGCGTTGAAGATGACAGGGGGAGCTATGGCTACACCTTC.

The V call is TRBV18, the J call TRBJ1-1; 7 nucleotides align to TRBD1. The CDR3 extends over 14 amino acids. Germline V gene lookup returns CDR1 KGHSH and CDR2 LQKENI. V shed 3 bases and J 1 base; nucleotides not matched to a gene: 2. The CDR3 spells CASSPYRGNTEAFF. CDR3 nucleotides: TGTGCCAGCTCACCTTACAGGGGGAACACTGAAGCTTTCTTT.